Described below is a single T cell receptor beta chain sequence and its context. Its antigen is not known. Method: immunoSEQ multiplex PCR; TCRdb's copy keeps in-frame clones and lacks some. Of fewer than 150,000 clones in the sample, roughly 87% were seen once. Germline CDR1 reads GTSNPN; CDR2 reads SVGIG (reference sequence). The CDR3 sequence is 14 residues long. Trimming stripped 0 bases from V and 3 bases from J, with 11 bases between. The sample is drawn from a study of T cell responses to AZD1222 COVID-19 vaccine. General study points: Spike-specific TCRs gained breadth and depth after people received two AZD1222 doses. Vaccine-associated CD4 TCRs spanned spike, dominant at 160-218 and 743-854.

The chain joins TRBV30 to TRBJ1-2; D is unclear. The clonotype comes from an adult in good health. Specimen: peripheral blood, collected on day 0 of AZD1222 vaccination. The CDR3 loop is CAWSVPLFYYGYTF. CDR3 in DNA: TGTGCCTGGAGTGTACCCCTATTTTACTATGGCTACACCTTC.